One sample yielded the 20 T cell receptor beta chains listed below, sequenced in a study of molecular identifiers for immune sequencing clone quantification. TCRdb analysed the PCR reads with MiXCR anew, one entry per CDR3 protein. The sample consists of fewer than 100,000 distinct CDR3 sequences, approximately 22% of them appearing once. Sequencing was done on a sample of naive CD8+ T cells from blood, with Jurkat cell RNA spiked in. The sample's subset: FACS-sorted CD8+CD4-CCR7+CD45RA+ naive T cells. These receptors were obtained from a human donor in good health. Some libraries in this study had Jurkat cell RNA spiked in.

This clonotype was counted many times. The genes are TRBV15 and TRBJ1-5; D is perhaps TRBD1 (5 bases). The CDR3 totals 15 residues. V dropped 5 bases and J dropped 2 bases, with 13 bases sitting between them. Germline V gene data show CDR1 as LNHNV and CDR2 as YYDKDF (reference sequence). CDR3 bases: TGTGCCACCAGCTCTACGGGGGGGGGCAATCAGCCCCAGCATTTT. As protein: CATSSTGGGNQPQHF.

The chain links TRBV4-3 to TRBJ2-1; 10 bases are shared with TRBD2. V lost 0 bases to trimming and J lost 6 bases; unmatched junction nucleotides: 8. The CDR3 extends over 17 amino acids. From germline, CDR1 is LGHNA and CDR2 YSLEER. The CDR3 region has the DNA TGCGCCAGCAGCCAAGACTTTATCAGCGGGGGGGCCAATGAGCAGTTCTTC. It specifies CASSQDFISGGANEQFF.

This clonotype was counted ten times or more. The chain couples TRBV5-8 to TRBJ2-3; 8 bases map to TRBD1. This CDR3 region has 12 residues. V dropped 2 bases and J dropped 11; count of bases not matched to a gene: 4. Germline V gene sequence: CDR1 SGHTS, CDR2 YDEGEE. Here the CDR3 DNA reads TGTGCCAGCAGCTTTCCGGGACAGGAGCAGTATTTT. It specifies CASSFPGQEQYF. The variable domain in full, completed from reference TRBV5-8 and TRBJ2-3, reads EAGVTQSPTHLIKTRGQQATLRCSPISGHTSVYWYQQALGLGLQFLLWYDEGEERNRGNFPPRFSGRQFPNYSSELNVNALELEDSALYLCASSFPGQEQYFGPGTRLTVL.

This clonotype was seen many times. The chain carries TRBV11-2 and TRBJ2-7, with 8 bases fitting TRBD1. V was clipped by 3 bases and J by 3 bases; unmatched bases: 4. In germline, CDR1 is SGHAT, CDR2 FQNNGV. This CDR3 spans 14 amino acids. The CDR3 protein is CASSLTGTGYEQYF. The CDR3 DNA follows: TGTGCCAGCAGCTTGACCGGGACAGGCTACGAGCAGTACTTC.

This clonotype was seen a single time. At one boundary the junction diverges from the germline segment, which might be a read error. This chain connects TRBV6-6 to TRBJ1-1, with 7 bases identical to TRBD1. This CDR3 spans 16 amino acids. The germline V gene encodes CDR1 MNHNY and CDR2 SVGAGI (reference sequence). The CDR3 DNA follows: TGTGCCAGCAGTTACGGGATGGGACAGTTGAACACTGAAGTTTTCTTT. Protein: CASSYGMGQLNTEVFF.

Many counts were recorded for this clonotype. V is TRBV29-1 and J is TRBJ2-7, with a weak D call TRBD2 (7 bases). V was pared by 4 bases and J by 0 bases, with 13 bases between. The CDR3 loop spans 14 amino acids. Germline V gene lookup returns CDR1 SQVTM and CDR2 ANQGSEA. The CDR3 DNA reads TGCAGCGTTGTATGGGGGGGCCCCTCCTACGAGCAGTACTTC. The encoded protein is CSVVWGGPSYEQYF.

Of note for this clonotype: One junction end disagrees with the germline gene, perhaps due to a read error. This chain joins TRBV12-3 or TRBV12-4 and TRBJ2-7; no clear D gene. The CDR3 is made up of 13 amino acids. The CDR3 sequence is CTSSLTAGYEQYF. CDR3 DNA: TGTACCAGCAGTTTAACGGCCGGCTACGAGCAGTACTTC.

This clonotype was seen more than once but under ten times. As DNA, the CDR3 is TGTGCCAGCACCGTGTGGGATAACTATGGCTACACCTTC. It encodes CASTVWDNYGYTF. The chain has TRBV6-2 or TRBV6-3 and TRBJ1-2, with unresolved D. Germline V lookup: CDR1 MNHEY, CDR2 SVGEGT. V was trimmed by 7 bases and J by 1 base, leaving 10 bases between them. The CDR3 contains 13 residues.

This clonotype has ten or more counts. The V and J genes are TRBV5-6 and TRBJ2-4; weak D call: TRBD1 (8 bases). The CDR3 runs 17 residues. Trimming took off 4 bases at V and 1 base at J, with 18 bases between the two ends. The germline V gene encodes CDR1 SGHDT and CDR2 YYEEEE. The CDR3 DNA is TGTGCCAGCAGCGCACAGACAGGGGAGGGCGCCAAAAACATTCAGTACTTC. Its translation: CASSAQTGEGAKNIQYF.

This clonotype was recorded many times. This chain joins TRBV19 and TRBJ2-3; D gene uncertain. The germline V gene has CDR1 LNHDA and CDR2 SQIVND (reference sequence). The V gene lost 10 bases and the J gene lost 4 bases, with 15 bases spanning the gap. The CDR3 length is 13 residues. Written as DNA, the CDR3 is TGTGCCACCGGACCCTCGTCCCCAGATACGCAGTATTTT. Amino acids: CATGPSSPDTQYF.

This clonotype was found many times. J is TRBJ2-5 and V is TRBV28; TRBD2 matches at 8 bases. J lost 2 bases, V lost 2 bases, and 4 bases had no gene match. CDR3 size: 15 residues. Germline values: CDR1 MDHEN, CDR2 SYDVKM. The CDR3 here is CASSLVLAGQETQYF. As DNA, the CDR3 is TGTGCCAGCAGTTTAGTTCTAGCGGGTCAAGAGACCCAGTACTTC.

Points on this clonotype: A clone one base away is much larger, so this may be a read error. The V and J genes are TRBV7-3 and TRBJ1-6, with a weak D call TRBD1 (5 bases). The CDR3 length is 19 residues. CDR1 SGHTA and CDR2 FQGTGA come from the germline V gene. The CDR3 DNA sequence: TGTGCCAGCAGCTTAAAGGGGTCCAGAAGGGGCCGAAATAATTCACCCCCCCACTTT. Its protein is CASSLKGSRRGRNNSPPHF. Full variable domain (outside the CDR3, taken from reference TRBV7-3 and TRBJ1-6): GAGVSQTPSNKVTEKGKYVELRCDPISGHTALYWYRQSLGQGPEFLIYFQGTGAADDSGLPNDRFFAVRPEGSVSTLKIQRTERGDSAVYLCASSLKGSRRGRNNSPPHFGNGTRLTVT.

To note about this clonotype: A much larger clone lies a single base off, so this may be a read error. This chain uses TRBV6-1 with TRBJ2-7; 8 nucleotides match TRBD2. There are 12 residues in the CDR3. Germline CDR1 reads MNHNS; CDR2 reads SASEGT. The chain's CDR3 is CAIRGGTYKQYF. DNA for the CDR3: TGTGCCATCCGCGGGGGGACCTACAAGCAGTACTTC.

This clonotype came up many times. The DNA for the CDR3 is TGTGCCAGCTCAACCTCAGGGGGAGAAGCTTTCTTT. Translating gives CASSTSGGEAFF. The chain carries TRBV18 and TRBJ1-1, with 7 positions matching TRBD1. This CDR3 is 12 amino acids long. Looked up from germline, CDR1 is KGHSH and CDR2 is LQKENI. The V segment lost 5 bases and the J segment 8 bases; nucleotides outside the gene matches: 5.

In its sample, this clonotype was seen many times. The V and J genes are TRBV3-1 and TRBJ2-6, with D possibly TRBD2 on 7 matching bases. The germline gives CDR1 LGHDT, CDR2 YNNKEL (reference sequence). CDR3 size: 15 residues. Between the trimmed V and J ends, which lost 3 bases and 3 bases, there was a span of 9 bases. CDR3 protein: CASSQGGLGANVLTF. CDR3 DNA: TGTGCCAGCAGCCAGGGGGGGCTTGGGGCCAACGTCCTGACTTTC.

This clonotype was detected ten times or more. The chain employs TRBV6-2 or TRBV6-3 and TRBJ2-7, with D possibly called TRBD1 or TRBD2 (5 bases each). Per germline, CDR1 MNHEY and CDR2 SVGEGT. This CDR3 is 14 amino acids long. V was shortened by 6 bases and J by 6 bases, with 18 bases between the two germline ends. CDR3 sequence: CASRRPGPTREQYF. Here the CDR3 DNA reads TGTGCCAGCAGGCGACCGGGACCCACCCGCGAGCAGTACTTC.

Many counts were recorded for this clonotype. The J gene is TRBJ2-3, the V gene TRBV4-3, with D tentatively TRBD2 (7 bases). V lost 0 bases and J 6 bases, leaving 19 bases between the germline ends. This CDR3 spans 17 amino acids. Germline V CDR1 and CDR2: LGHNA, YSLEER. The CDR3, as DNA: TGCGCCAGCAGCCAAGATCCTGGGGGGGCCGGCTGGGATACGCAGTATTTT. This translates into CASSQDPGGAGWDTQYF.

This chain links TRBV7-9 with TRBJ2-3; 9 bases line up with TRBD1. V dropped 1 base and J dropped 3; count of bases not matched to a gene: 17. The CDR3 runs 20 residues. From germline, CDR1 is SEHNR and CDR2 FQNEAQ (reference sequence). The CDR3 DNA reads TGTGCCAGCAGCTTAGTGTACAGGGGGCGAATAACGGGTTTGACAGATACGCAGTATTTT. This translates into CASSLVYRGRITGLTDTQYF.

This clonotype was detected a few times. The V gene is TRBV3-1, the J gene TRBJ2-7; 8 bases fit TRBD2. From germline, CDR1 is LGHDT and CDR2 YNNKEL (reference sequence). J gave up 0 bases and V 3 bases, and 10 bases lay outside the gene matches. This CDR3 has 17 residues. CDR3 sequence: CASSQSFSGEVSYEQYF. In nucleotides, the CDR3 is TGTGCCAGCAGCCAGTCCTTTAGCGGGGAAGTCTCCTACGAGCAGTACTTC.

On this clonotype: Since a much larger clone is just one base distant, this may be a read error. This rearrangement joins TRBV28 to TRBJ2-3, with 11 nucleotides matching TRBD2. The germline CDR1 and CDR2 sequences are MDHEN and SYDVKM. Losses at the gene ends were 2 bases for V and 2 bases for J; bases not matched to a gene: 15. The CDR3 extends over 20 amino acids. Here the CDR3 reads CASSLGCTSGRILDTDTQYF. CDR3 nucleotides: TGTGCCAGCAGTTTAGGCTGTACTAGCGGGAGAATATTGGACACAGATACGCAGTATTTT.